This T cell receptor (beta chain) derives from a study of blood T cell repertoires in COVID-19. Across the study: The analysed material was cDNA or gDNA that came from T cells, B-cell-depleted T cells, or PBMCs.

The data were produced by immunoSEQ multiplex PCR, yet TCRdb's version contains in-frame clones alone and is incomplete. Of roughly 260,000 clones listed, 75% to 95% are singletons. CDR3 length: 15 residues. Trimming stripped 8 bases from V and 4 bases from J, with 17 bases between. The V gene's germline CDR1 is SGHVS and CDR2 FQNEAQ. The chain couples TRBV7-8 to TRBJ2-2, with D possibly TRBD2 on 6 matching bases. Specimen: peripheral blood. The source is a young adult with COVID-19, enrolled during active disease. CDR3 coding DNA: TGTGCCAGCTTGGTGGGCGGGGTAGTCACCGGGGAGCTGTTTTTT. Protein: CASLVGGVVTGELFF. Together with reference TRBV7-8 and TRBJ2-2, the CDR3 gives the full variable domain: GAGVSQSPRYKVAKRGQDVALRCDPISGHVSLFWYQQALGQGPEFLTYFQNEAQLDKSGLPSDRFFAERPEGSVSTLKIQRTQQEDSAVYLCASLVGGVVTGELFFGEGSRLTVL.